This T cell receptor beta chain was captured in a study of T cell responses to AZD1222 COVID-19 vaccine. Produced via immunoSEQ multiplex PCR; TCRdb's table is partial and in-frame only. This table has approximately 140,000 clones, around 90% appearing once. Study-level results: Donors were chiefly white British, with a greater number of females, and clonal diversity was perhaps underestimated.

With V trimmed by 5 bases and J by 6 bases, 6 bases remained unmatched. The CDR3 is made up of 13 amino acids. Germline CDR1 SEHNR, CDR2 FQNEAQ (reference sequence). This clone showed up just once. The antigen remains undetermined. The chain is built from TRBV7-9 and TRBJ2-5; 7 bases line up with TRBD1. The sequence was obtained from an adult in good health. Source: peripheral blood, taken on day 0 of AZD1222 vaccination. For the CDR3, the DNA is TGTGCCAGCAGCCTGGGTAGGGGGCAGACCCAGTACTTC. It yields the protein CASSLGRGQTQYF.